This T cell receptor beta chain is from a study of cytomegalovirus exposure and HLA in healthy donors. General study findings and limits: Researchers left out some V segments, among them TRBV6-2 and TRBV6-3, as indistinguishable.

Per germline, CDR1 SGHRS and CDR2 YFSETQ. Trimming took 4 bases from V and 4 from J; bases not matched to a gene: 8. The CDR3 consists of 14 residues. Vbeta (60) and Jbeta (13) primers were used in the PCR. The protocol was immunoSEQ multiplex PCR, while the TCRdb copy is restricted to in-frame clones and leaves out a portion. This table has around 220,000 clones, approximately 80% appearing once. On this clone: Its antigen is unknown.

The donors, nominally healthy at sampling, likely had unrecorded immune exposures. This chain links TRBV5-1 with TRBJ2-7; TRBD1 agrees at 7 bases. Sample: PBMCs. The TCR sequence derives from a girl aged 2 to 10 in good health and CMV-seronegative. The CDR3 region has the DNA TGCGCCAGCAGCACCTCCGGGACAGATTACGAGCAGTACTTC. This codes for CASSTSGTDYEQYF. Looking up the rest from reference TRBV5-1 and TRBJ2-7 gives the full variable domain: KAGVTQTPRYLIKTRGQQVTLSCSPISGHRSVSWYQQTPGQGLQFLFEYFSETQRNKGNFPGRFSGRQFSNSRSEMNVSTLELGDSALYLCASSTSGTDYEQYFGPGTRLTVT.